This T cell receptor beta chain derives from a study of blood T cell repertoires in COVID-19. Study overall: T cells, B-cell-depleted T cells, or PBMCs supplied cDNA or gDNA.

TCRdb keeps only in-frame clones here, not all; method: immunoSEQ multiplex PCR. The data contain tens of thousands of clones, roughly 91% of them seen just once; the ten biggest clones take up approximately 10%. The CDR3 runs 16 residues. Trimming left V 0 bases short and J 4 bases short, with 11 bases between. The germline gives CDR1 KGHDR, CDR2 SFDVKD. This clone was observed a single time. The sample was peripheral blood. The chain combines TRBV24-1 with TRBJ2-2; a possible D gene is TRBD1 (6 bases). The TCR was taken from a man of 80 years or more with active or convalescent COVID-19. The CDR3: CATSDLRAGVTGELFF. Written as DNA, the CDR3 is TGTGCCACCAGTGATTTGCGGGCAGGGGTCACCGGGGAGCTGTTTTTT.